This section outlines one T cell receptor (beta chain) sequence together with its context. This sample was included in a study of shared clonotypes between healthy human individuals. The naive CD8 subset, CD45RO-negative cells positively selected for CCR7, excluded terminally differentiated effector memory CD45RA+ cells. V lost 7 bases and J lost 5, with 10 bases in between. Germline V gene lookup returns CDR1 SGHDT and CDR2 YYEEEE. The CDR3 runs 11 residues. The assay was immunoSEQ multiplex PCR, and TCRdb's table has in-frame clones only and misses some. This sample yields under 1 million clones, of which almost 95% are seen a single time; approximately 25% belongs to the top ten.

J is TRBJ2-7 and V is TRBV5-6, with no clear D. The origin of this receptor is a man aged 30-40 years in good health. Input material: naive CD8+ T cells sorted from blood. The CDR3 spells CASGRRNEQYF. CDR3 DNA: TGTGCCAGCGGCAGAAGGAACGAGCAGTACTTC.